The 2 T cell receptor beta chains below were found in one sample sequenced in a study of PD-L1 blockade in urothelial cancer (dated by TCRdb to about 2017). The library was produced with the immunoSEQ multiplex PCR assay. The source is immuneACCESS, and TCRdb retained only in-frame sequences with V and J called. Part of the clones is not carried over; for the studies checked, unresolved V genes explain less than half of this, and the remainder is unexplained. Across this sample there are roughly 120,000 clones, with about 89% seen only once. Approximately 1.7% of the sample rests with the top ten. The sample's time point, from its label and the paper: peripheral blood 6 weeks after treatment start. The sample consisted of PBMCs, taken around atezolizumab (anti-PD-L1) treatment. These receptors were obtained from a man in his 60s with urothelial cancer.

This rearrangement joins TRBV27 to TRBJ1-6; 9 bases fit TRBD1. CDR1 MNHEY and CDR2 SMNVEV come from the germline V gene (reference sequence). J was trimmed by 9 bases and V by 6 bases; bases with no gene match: 6. CDR3 length: 14 amino acids. The CDR3 coding sequence is TGTGCCAGCAGCGGGGACAGGGTTGGTTCACCCCTCCACTTT. This codes for CASSGDRVGSPLHF.

The chain couples TRBV5-1 to TRBJ2-7; a possible D gene is TRBD2 (7 bases). Trimming stripped 4 bases from V and 4 bases from J, with 18 bases between. Germline V gene data show CDR1 as SGHRS and CDR2 as YFSETQ. The CDR3 has 15 residues. The CDR3 region is CASSVGGGGEYEQYF. DNA for the CDR3: TGCGCCAGCAGCGTTGGAGGGGGGGGAGAATACGAGCAGTACTTC.